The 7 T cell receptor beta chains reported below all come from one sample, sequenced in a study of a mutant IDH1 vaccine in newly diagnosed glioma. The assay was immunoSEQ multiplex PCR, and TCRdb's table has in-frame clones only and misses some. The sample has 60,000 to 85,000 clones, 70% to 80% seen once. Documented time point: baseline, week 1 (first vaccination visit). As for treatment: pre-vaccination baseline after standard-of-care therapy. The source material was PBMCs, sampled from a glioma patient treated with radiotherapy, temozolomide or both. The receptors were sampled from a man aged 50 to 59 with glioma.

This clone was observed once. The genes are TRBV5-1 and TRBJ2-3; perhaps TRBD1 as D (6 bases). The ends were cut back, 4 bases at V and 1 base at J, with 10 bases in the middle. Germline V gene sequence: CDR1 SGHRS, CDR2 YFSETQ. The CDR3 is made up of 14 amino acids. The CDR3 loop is CASSRRTGTDTQYF. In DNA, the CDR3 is TGCGCCAGCAGCAGGCGGACAGGCACAGATACGCAGTATTTT.

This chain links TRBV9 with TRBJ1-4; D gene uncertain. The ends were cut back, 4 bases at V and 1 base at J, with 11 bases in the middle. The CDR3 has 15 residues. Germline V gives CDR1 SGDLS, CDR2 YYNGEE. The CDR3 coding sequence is TGTGCCAGCAGCCCCCGGACGGGAACTAATGAAAAACTGTTTTTT. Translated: CASSPRTGTNEKLFF.

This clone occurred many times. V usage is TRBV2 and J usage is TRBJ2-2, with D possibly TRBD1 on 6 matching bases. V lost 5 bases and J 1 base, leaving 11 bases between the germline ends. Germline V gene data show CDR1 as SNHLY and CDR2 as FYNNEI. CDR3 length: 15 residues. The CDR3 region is CASSPDSMNTGELFF. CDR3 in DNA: TGTGCCAGCAGTCCGGACAGTATGAACACCGGGGAGCTGTTTTTT. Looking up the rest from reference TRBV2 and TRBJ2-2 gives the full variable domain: EPEVTQTPSHQVTQMGQEVILRCVPISNHLYFYWYRQILGQKVEFLVSFYNNEISEKSEIFDDQFSVERPDGSNFTLKIRSTKLEDSAMYFCASSPDSMNTGELFFGEGSRLTVL.

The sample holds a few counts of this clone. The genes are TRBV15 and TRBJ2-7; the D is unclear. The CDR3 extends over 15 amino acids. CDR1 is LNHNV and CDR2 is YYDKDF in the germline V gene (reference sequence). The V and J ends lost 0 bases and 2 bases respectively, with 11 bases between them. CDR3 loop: CATSRDMGITYEQYF. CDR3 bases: TGTGCCACCAGCAGAGATATGGGGATTACCTACGAGCAGTACTTC.

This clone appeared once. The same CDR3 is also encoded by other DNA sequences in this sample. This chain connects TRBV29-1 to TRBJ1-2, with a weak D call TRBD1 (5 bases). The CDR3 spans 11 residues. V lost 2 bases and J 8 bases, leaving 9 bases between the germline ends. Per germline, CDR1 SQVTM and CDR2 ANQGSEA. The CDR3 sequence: CSVEQGRGYTF. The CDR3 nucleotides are TGCAGCGTTGAACAGGGCAGGGGCTACACCTTC. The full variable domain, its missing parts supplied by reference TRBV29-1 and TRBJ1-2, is SAVISQKPSRDICQRGTSLTIQCQVDSQVTMMFWYRQQPGQSLTLIATANQGSEATYESGFVIDKFPISRPNLTFSTLTVSNMSPEDSSIYLCSVEQGRGYTFGSGTRLTVV.

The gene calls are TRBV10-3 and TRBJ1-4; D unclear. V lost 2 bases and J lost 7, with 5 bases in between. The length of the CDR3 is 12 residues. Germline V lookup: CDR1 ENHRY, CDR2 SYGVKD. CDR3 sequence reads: CAISEDSEKLFF. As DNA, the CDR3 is TGTGCCATCAGTGAGGATAGTGAAAAACTGTTTTTT.

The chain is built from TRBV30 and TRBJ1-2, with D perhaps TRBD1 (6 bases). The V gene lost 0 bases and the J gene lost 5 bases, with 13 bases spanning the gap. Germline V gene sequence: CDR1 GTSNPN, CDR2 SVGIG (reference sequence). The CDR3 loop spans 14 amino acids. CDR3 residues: CAWSVRLGAYGYTF. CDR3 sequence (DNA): TGTGCCTGGAGTGTACGTCTGGGGGCGTATGGCTACACCTTC.